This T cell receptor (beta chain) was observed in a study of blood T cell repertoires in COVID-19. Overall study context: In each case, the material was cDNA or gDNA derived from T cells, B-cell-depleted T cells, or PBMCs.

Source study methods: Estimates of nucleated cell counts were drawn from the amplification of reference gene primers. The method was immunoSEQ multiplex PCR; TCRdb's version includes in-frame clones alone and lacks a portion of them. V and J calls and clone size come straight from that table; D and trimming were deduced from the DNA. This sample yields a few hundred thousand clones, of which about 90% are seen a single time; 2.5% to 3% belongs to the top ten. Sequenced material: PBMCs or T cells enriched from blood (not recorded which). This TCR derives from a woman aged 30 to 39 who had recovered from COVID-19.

The chain's CDR3 is CASSSDPYGRGEQYF. The CDR3 nucleotides read TGTGCCAGCAGCTCCGACCCCTACGGCCGGGGCGAGCAGTACTTC. The chain has TRBV11-3 and TRBJ2-7, with D maybe TRBD2 (5 bases). Germline V gene lookup returns CDR1 SGHNT and CDR2 YENEEA. V lost 4 bases and J 6 bases, leaving 19 bases between the germline ends. The CDR3 consists of 15 residues.